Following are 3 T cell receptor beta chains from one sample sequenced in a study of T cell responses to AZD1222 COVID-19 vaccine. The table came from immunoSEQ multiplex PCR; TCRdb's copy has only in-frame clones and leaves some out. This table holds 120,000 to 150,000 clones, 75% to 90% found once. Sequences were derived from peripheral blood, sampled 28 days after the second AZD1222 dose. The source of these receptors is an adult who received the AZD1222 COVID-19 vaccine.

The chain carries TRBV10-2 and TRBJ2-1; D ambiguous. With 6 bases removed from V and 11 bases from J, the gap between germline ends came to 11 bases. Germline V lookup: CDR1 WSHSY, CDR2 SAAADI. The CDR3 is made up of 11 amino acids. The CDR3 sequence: CASSPRDQQFF. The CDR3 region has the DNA TGCGCCAGCAGCCCCCGAGACCAGCAGTTCTTC.

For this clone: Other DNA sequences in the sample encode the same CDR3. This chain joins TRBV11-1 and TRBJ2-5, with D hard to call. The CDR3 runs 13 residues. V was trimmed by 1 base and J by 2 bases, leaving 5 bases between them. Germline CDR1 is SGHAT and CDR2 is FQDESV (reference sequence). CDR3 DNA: TGTGCCAGCAGCTTAGGACAACAAGAGACCCAGTACTTC. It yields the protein CASSLGQQETQYF.

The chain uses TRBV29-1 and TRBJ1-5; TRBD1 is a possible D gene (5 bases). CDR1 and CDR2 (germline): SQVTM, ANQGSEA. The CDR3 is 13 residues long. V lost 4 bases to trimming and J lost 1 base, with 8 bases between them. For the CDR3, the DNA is TGCAGCGTTGGACAGACCAGCAATCAGCCCCAGCATTTT. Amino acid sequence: CSVGQTSNQPQHF.